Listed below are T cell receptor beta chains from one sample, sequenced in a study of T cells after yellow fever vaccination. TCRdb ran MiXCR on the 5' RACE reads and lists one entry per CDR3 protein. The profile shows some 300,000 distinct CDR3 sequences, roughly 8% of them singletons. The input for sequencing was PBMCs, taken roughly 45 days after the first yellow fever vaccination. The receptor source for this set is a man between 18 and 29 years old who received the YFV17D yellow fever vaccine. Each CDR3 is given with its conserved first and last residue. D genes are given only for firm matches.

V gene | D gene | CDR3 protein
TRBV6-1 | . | CASSPGGYQETQYF
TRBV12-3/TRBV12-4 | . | CASIHSSSRHDTQYF
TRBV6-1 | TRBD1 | CASRSTGGNEQYF
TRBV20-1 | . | CSARVSGYEQYF
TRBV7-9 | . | CASSLVMQGETQYF
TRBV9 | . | CASSVDGEASYNEQFF
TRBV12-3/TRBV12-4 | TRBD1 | CASSLQGRFGATIQGVKAFF
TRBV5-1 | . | CASSHGTNQETQYF
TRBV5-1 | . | CASSFGRGAYEQYF
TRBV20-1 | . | CSAGWGYEQYF
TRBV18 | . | CASSPLIPGSEQFF
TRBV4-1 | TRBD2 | CASSRLAGGQDTQYF
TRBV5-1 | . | CASSLDPNRNSYNEQFF
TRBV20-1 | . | CSARSGPPHEQYF
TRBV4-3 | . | CASSQDPGLGQPQHF
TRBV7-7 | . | CASGQGVTQYF
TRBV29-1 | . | CSVYPDRRNTEAFF
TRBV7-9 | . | CASSFLGEQFF
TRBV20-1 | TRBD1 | CSASARWDRDAKYF
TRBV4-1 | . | CASSQELASSYNEQFF
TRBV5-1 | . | CASSFRTSESSYNSPLHF
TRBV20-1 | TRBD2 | CSAWSGDGTDTQYF
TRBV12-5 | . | CASGLSNTGELFF
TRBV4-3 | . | CASSQDFARDTQYF
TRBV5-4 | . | CASSLNGRSNQPQHF
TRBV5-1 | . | CASSLDGTVSPLHF
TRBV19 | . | CASSSAGTDTEAFF
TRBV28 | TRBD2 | CATRTSGVTVWTDTQYF
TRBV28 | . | CASSLPPWVSGANVLTF
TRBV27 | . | CASSSLTESSYEQYF
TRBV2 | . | CASSEAGGKETQYF
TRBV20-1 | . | CSAPDPDDEQFF
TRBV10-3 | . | CAISEVQGAYEQYF
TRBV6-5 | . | CASSYSGGFPRGNTGELFF
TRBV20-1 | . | CSARGEGGYTF
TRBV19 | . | CASSIDRRALYQPQHF
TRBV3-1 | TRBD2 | CASSPGVGRGGLDEQFF
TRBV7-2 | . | CASSVRDGKNEKLFF
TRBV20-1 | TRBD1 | CCARDRPGTGGYEQYF
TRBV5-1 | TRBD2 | CASSSSASGGPSEQFF
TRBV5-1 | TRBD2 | CASSLETGGRDTQYF
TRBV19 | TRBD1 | CASTNGQVNQPQHF
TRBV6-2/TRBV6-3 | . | CASSYLAKNIQYF
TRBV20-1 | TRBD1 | CSAREMTGGYGYTF
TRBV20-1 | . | CSAKDGQNQPQHF
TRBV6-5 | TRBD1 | CASSYSSGTGLSPLHF
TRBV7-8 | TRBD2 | CASSLMKGGSYNEQFF
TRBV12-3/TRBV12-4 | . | CASSANRDYTGELFF
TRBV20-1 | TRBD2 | CSAAPLAGAYNEQFF
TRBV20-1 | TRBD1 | CSARDNQGAWNEQFF
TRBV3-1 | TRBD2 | CASRRLAGGLNEQFF
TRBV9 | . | CASSSLQGGSYNEQFF
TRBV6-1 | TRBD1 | CASQWTGAGELFF
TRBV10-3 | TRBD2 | CAISEGRGAYNEQFF
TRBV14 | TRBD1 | CASSRSGQGGARPHF